Listed below are T cell receptor beta chains from one sample, sequenced in a study of T cells in localized non-small cell lung cancer. The assay was immunoSEQ multiplex PCR, and TCRdb's table has in-frame clones only and misses some. The data contain approximately 40,000 clones, approximately 86% of them singletons. Sequenced material: peripheral blood, taken before any cancer treatment. Source of these receptors: a man between 40 and 70 years old with stage I lung adenocarcinoma. CDR3s include the opening cysteine and the closing phenylalanine or tryptophan. The order of the fields is V gene, clone size, D gene, J gene, CDR3 DNA, CDR3 protein. D genes are given only for firm matches. Clone sizes are given selectively: once, few, many, or a class where the clone is expanded.

v_gene: TRBV6-1; abundance: .; d_gene: .; j_gene: TRBJ1-2; CDR3nt: TGTGCCAGCAGTGACAGGGGCGCGAGCTATGGCTACACCTTC; CDR3aa: CASSDRGASYGYTF
v_gene: TRBV4-3; abundance: few; d_gene: .; j_gene: TRBJ2-7; CDR3nt: TGCGCCAGCAGCCAAGATCTGGGGAGAAACGAGCAGTACTTC; CDR3aa: CASSQDLGRNEQYF
v_gene: TRBV9; abundance: .; d_gene: .; j_gene: TRBJ2-1; CDR3nt: TGTGCCAGCAGCGTAGATAGCGCCGGTTTGGGTGAGCAGTTCTTC; CDR3aa: CASSVDSAGLGEQFF
v_gene: TRBV5-1; abundance: .; d_gene: .; j_gene: TRBJ2-5; CDR3nt: TGCGCCAGCAGCTCTCGGGGGGCAGGTCAAGAGACCCAGTACTTC; CDR3aa: CASSSRGAGQETQYF
v_gene: TRBV27; abundance: .; d_gene: TRBD2; j_gene: TRBJ2-1; CDR3nt: TGTGCCAGCAGTTCTCGAAGCGGGAGTCCCTACAATGAGCAGTTCTTC; CDR3aa: CASSSRSGSPYNEQFF
v_gene: TRBV10-3; abundance: .; d_gene: .; j_gene: TRBJ2-2; CDR3nt: TGTGCCATCAAGGGGGGAACCGGGGAGCTGTTTTTT; CDR3aa: CAIKGGTGELFF
v_gene: TRBV25-1; abundance: few; d_gene: .; j_gene: TRBJ1-3; CDR3nt: TGTGCCAGCAGTCTGCCGATAGGAAACACCATATATTTT; CDR3aa: CASSLPIGNTIYF
v_gene: TRBV5-1; abundance: .; d_gene: .; j_gene: TRBJ1-5; CDR3nt: TGCGCCAGCAGCTTGGAGGGGGGGGCGGAGCAGCCCCAGCATTTT; CDR3aa: CASSLEGGAEQPQHF
v_gene: TRBV7-2; abundance: .; d_gene: .; j_gene: TRBJ2-2; CDR3nt: TGTGCCAGCAGCTTAGGGACCTCCACCGGGGAGCTGTTTTTT; CDR3aa: CASSLGTSTGELFF
v_gene: TRBV4-1; abundance: .; d_gene: TRBD1; j_gene: TRBJ2-7; CDR3nt: TGCGCCAGCAGCCGCTTGGGCGGGACAGGGGCCCACGAGCAGTACTTC; CDR3aa: CASSRLGGTGAHEQYF
v_gene: TRBV6-6; abundance: few; d_gene: TRBD1; j_gene: TRBJ2-7; CDR3nt: TGTGCCAGCAGTCCTACAGGGGCCGAGCAGTACTTC; CDR3aa: CASSPTGAEQYF
v_gene: TRBV13; abundance: .; d_gene: .; j_gene: TRBJ2-3; CDR3nt: TGTGCCAGCAGCATTAGCCACGCCGGGTTCGGCGGTACGCAGTATTTT; CDR3aa: CASSISHAGFGGTQYF
v_gene: TRBV7-2; abundance: .; d_gene: .; j_gene: TRBJ2-6; CDR3nt: TGTGCCTCCAGGGTGACTGGGGCCAACGTCCTGACTTTC; CDR3aa: CASRVTGANVLTF
v_gene: TRBV18; abundance: .; d_gene: TRBD1; j_gene: TRBJ2-3; CDR3nt: TGTGCCAGCTCACTCGACAGGGAAACGCAGTATTTT; CDR3aa: CASSLDRETQYF
v_gene: TRBV5-1; abundance: .; d_gene: .; j_gene: TRBJ2-7; CDR3nt: TGCGCCAGCAGCCCCCGACAGTCTACCTACGAGCAGTACTTC; CDR3aa: CASSPRQSTYEQYF
v_gene: TRBV5-1; abundance: .; d_gene: .; j_gene: TRBJ2-7; CDR3nt: TGCGCCAGCAGCCCACAGGACGACTACGAGCAGTACTTC; CDR3aa: CASSPQDDYEQYF
v_gene: TRBV4-1; abundance: .; d_gene: TRBD2; j_gene: TRBJ2-3; CDR3nt: TGCGCCAGCAGAAGCTCTAGCGGGGATAAGTTCACAGATACGCAGTATTTT; CDR3aa: CASRSSSGDKFTDTQYF
v_gene: TRBV4-1; abundance: .; d_gene: TRBD1; j_gene: TRBJ1-2; CDR3nt: TGCGCCAGCAGCCAACCGGGACAGTTCTATGGCTACACCTTC; CDR3aa: CASSQPGQFYGYTF
v_gene: TRBV27; abundance: once; d_gene: .; j_gene: TRBJ1-1; CDR3nt: TGTGCCAGCAGTTTTAGGCCGATGAACACTGAAGCTTTCTTT; CDR3aa: CASSFRPMNTEAFF
v_gene: TRBV5-6; abundance: .; d_gene: .; j_gene: TRBJ2-1; CDR3nt: TGTGCCAGCAGCCCCTTCCGGAGCTACAATGAGCAGTTCTTC; CDR3aa: CASSPFRSYNEQFF
v_gene: TRBV27; abundance: .; d_gene: TRBD1; j_gene: TRBJ1-5; CDR3nt: TGTGCCAGCAGTCGGACAGGTAGCAATCAGCCCCAGCATTTT; CDR3aa: CASSRTGSNQPQHF
v_gene: TRBV7-2; abundance: medium-sized; d_gene: TRBD2; j_gene: TRBJ2-7; CDR3nt: TGTGCCAGCAGCCCAAATTGGGGGACTAGCTCCTACGAGCAGTACTTC; CDR3aa: CASSPNWGTSSYEQYF
v_gene: TRBV2; abundance: .; d_gene: .; j_gene: TRBJ2-3; CDR3nt: TGTGCCAGCAGGCGCGGAGAAATCACAGATACGCAGTATTTT; CDR3aa: CASRRGEITDTQYF
v_gene: TRBV7-8; abundance: .; d_gene: TRBD2; j_gene: TRBJ2-3; CDR3nt: TGTGCCAGCAGCTCAGGACTAGCCCCAGATACGCAGTATTTT; CDR3aa: CASSSGLAPDTQYF
v_gene: TRBV28; abundance: .; d_gene: .; j_gene: TRBJ1-3; CDR3nt: TGTGCCAGCGGGGAAACGAGGGGCACCATATATTTT; CDR3aa: CASGETRGTIYF
v_gene: TRBV9; abundance: .; d_gene: .; j_gene: TRBJ1-3; CDR3nt: TGTGCCAGCAGCGTAGGGGACCTTGTAACCGGAAACACCATATATTTT; CDR3aa: CASSVGDLVTGNTIYF
v_gene: TRBV9; abundance: .; d_gene: .; j_gene: TRBJ2-1; CDR3nt: TGTGCCAGCAGCGCCCCAGGGGGAGGGTACCGCCTTTACAATGAGCAGTTCTTC; CDR3aa: CASSAPGGGYRLYNEQFF
v_gene: TRBV6-5; abundance: .; d_gene: .; j_gene: TRBJ2-2; CDR3nt: TGTGCCAGCAGGTTGGGGCAGTTGAACACCGGGGAGCTGTTTTTT; CDR3aa: CASRLGQLNTGELFF
v_gene: TRBV4-1; abundance: .; d_gene: .; j_gene: TRBJ2-7; CDR3nt: TGCGCCAGCAGCCAAGTAGGGACCGGCTATAAGCAGTACTTC; CDR3aa: CASSQVGTGYKQYF
v_gene: TRBV28; abundance: .; d_gene: TRBD2; j_gene: TRBJ2-2; CDR3nt: TGTGCCAGCAGTCGCCAGAGCGGGGCCACCGGGGAGCTGTTTTTT; CDR3aa: CASSRQSGATGELFF
v_gene: TRBV7-3; abundance: .; d_gene: .; j_gene: TRBJ2-1; CDR3nt: TGTGCCAGCAGCCACGATGGGGGGCGTGAGCAGTTCTTC; CDR3aa: CASSHDGGREQFF